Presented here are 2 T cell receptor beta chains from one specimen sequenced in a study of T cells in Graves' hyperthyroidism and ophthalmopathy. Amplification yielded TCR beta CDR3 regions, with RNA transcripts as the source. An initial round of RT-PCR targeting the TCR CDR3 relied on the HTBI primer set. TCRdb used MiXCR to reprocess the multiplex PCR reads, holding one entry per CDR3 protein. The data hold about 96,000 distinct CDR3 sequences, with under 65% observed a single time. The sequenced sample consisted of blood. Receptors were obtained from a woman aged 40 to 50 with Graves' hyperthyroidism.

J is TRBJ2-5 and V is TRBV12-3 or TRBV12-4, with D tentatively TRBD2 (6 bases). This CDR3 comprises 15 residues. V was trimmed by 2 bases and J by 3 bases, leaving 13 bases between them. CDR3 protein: CASSLRGKGKETQYF. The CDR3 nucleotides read TGTGCCAGCAGTTTACGGGGGAAGGGAAAAGAGACCCAGTACTTC.

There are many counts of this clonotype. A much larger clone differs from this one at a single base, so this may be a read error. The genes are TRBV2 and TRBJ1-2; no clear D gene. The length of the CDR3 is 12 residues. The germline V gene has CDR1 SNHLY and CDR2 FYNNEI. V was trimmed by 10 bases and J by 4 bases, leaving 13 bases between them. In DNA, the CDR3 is TGTGCCAACAGCAGCGTATCCTATGGCTACACCTTC. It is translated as CANSSVSYGYTF.